Listed below are T cell receptor beta chains from one sample, sequenced in a study of blood T cell repertoires in COVID-19. Repertoires were generated with immunoSEQ multiplex PCR, while TCRdb's copy carries only in-frame clones and drops some. The table includes some 300,000 clones, 75% to 90% detected once. The sample was peripheral blood. These receptors originate from a woman in her seventies with COVID-19, enrolled during active disease. Each CDR3 is given without its conserved first and last residue. Fields, in order: J gene, V gene, CDR3 length, CDR3 protein.

>TRBJ1-6|TRBV6-5|13
ASGRDSKGNSPLH
>TRBJ2-3|TRBV29-1|11
SVDRGALDTQY
>TRBJ2-1|TRBV9|13
ASSVVGTGEGEQF
>TRBJ2-7|TRBV7-2|14
ASSLGQGQFSGEQY
>TRBJ2-2|TRBV9|14
ASSVVAAPNTGELF
>TRBJ2-1|TRBV29-1|8
SVGYGEQF
>TRBJ1-5|TRBV9|15
ASSVGAGGIGNQPQH
>TRBJ1-4|TRBV6-1|12
ASSEGSGSEKLF
>TRBJ2-7|TRBV30|10
AADSETYEQY
>TRBJ1-1|TRBV27|12
ASSRGQENTEAF
>TRBJ1-2|TRBV5-1|12
ASSLDSQNYGYT
>TRBJ2-4|TRBV9|14
ASSVEAGLAKNIQY
>TRBJ2-7|TRBV28|14
ASSLSPRIYSYEQY
>TRBJ1-2|TRBV5-5|13
ASSLPRGENYGYT
>TRBJ2-1|TRBV4-3|13
ASSQGLAGMNEQF
>TRBJ2-3|TRBV7-3|13
ASSMTSGGADTQY
>TRBJ1-4|TRBV21-1|10
AIGQANEKLF
>TRBJ2-1|TRBV6-5|12
ASRRTGAYNEQF
>TRBJ2-2|TRBV29-1|14
SFKPPGAGNTGELF
>TRBJ1-6|TRBV7-2|12
ASSLALGGSPLH
>TRBJ2-2|TRBV30|11
AWSVWLTGELF
>TRBJ2-1|TRBV27|14
ASSTRTADSYNEQF
>TRBJ2-7|TRBV30|12
AWSVRGTGGWQY
>TRBJ2-3|TRBV19|12
ASSRANRLDTQY
>TRBJ2-3|TRBV6-5|12
ASRPRRGGNTQY
>TRBJ2-7|TRBV4-1|13
ASSQYENLGHEQY